Shown below are 21 T cell receptor beta chains from a single sample sequenced in a study of T cells after yellow fever vaccination. MiXCR was run by TCRdb on the 5' RACE reads, yielding one entry per CDR3 protein. Seen here are 100,000 to 150,000 distinct CDR3 sequences, 8% to 10% observed once, and the top ten hold less than 40%. The starting material was CD8+ T cells sorted from PBMCs, obtained on the day of the yellow fever booster vaccination. Receptors originate from a man younger than 35 who received the YFV17D yellow fever vaccine.

This clonotype appeared a few times. The chain links TRBV4-1 to TRBJ1-1; unclear D gene. Germline V gives CDR1 MGHRA, CDR2 YSYEKL. CDR3 length: 16 amino acids. V gave up 4 bases and J gave up 5 bases, with 20 bases separating them. This chain's CDR3 is CASSRKSDIVVTEAFF. DNA for the CDR3: TGCGCCAGCAGCCGTAAAAGTGACATAGTAGTAACTGAAGCTTTCTTT.

This clonotype was seen only a few times. This chain joins TRBV12-5 and TRBJ1-1; TRBD1 agrees at 9 bases. The germline V gene encodes CDR1 LGHNT and CDR2 FRNRAP. The J segment lost 5 bases and the V segment lost 1 base, leaving 2 bases of the junction unmatched. The CDR3 covers 14 residues. The CDR3, as DNA: TGTGCTAGTGGTTTGGGGACAGGGGTTACTGAAGCTTTCTTT. It specifies CASGLGTGVTEAFF.

V usage is TRBV4-1 and J usage is TRBJ2-4; possible D gene TRBD1, 6 bases. Germline V gene data show CDR1 as MGHRA and CDR2 as YSYEKL. The CDR3 length is 18 residues. Trimming removed 4 bases from V and 0 bases from J, with 19 bases in between. CDR3 sequence: CASSPALDRQEAKNIQYF. For the CDR3, the DNA is TGCGCCAGCAGCCCTGCGCTGGACAGACAGGAAGCCAAAAACATTCAGTACTTC.

The genes are TRBV20-1 and TRBJ2-5; a weak D match, TRBD1 (5 bases). Per germline, CDR1 DFQATT and CDR2 SNEGSKA (reference sequence). The CDR3 sequence is 14 residues long. V gave up 3 bases and J gave up 4 bases, with 15 bases separating them. The CDR3, as DNA: TGCAGTGCTAGTGAACAGGTGGTTCCAGAGACCCAGTACTTC. The encoded protein is CSASEQVVPETQYF.

This clonotype was found a few times. The V gene is TRBV20-1, the J gene TRBJ1-2; possibly TRBD1 for D (5 bases). Per germline, CDR1 DFQATT and CDR2 SNEGSKA (reference sequence). The CDR3 covers 15 residues. The V end was cut by 0 bases, the J end by 4 bases, with 15 bases between. The CDR3 sequence: CSARDSAQEFYGYTF. CDR3 nucleotide sequence: TGCAGTGCTAGAGATTCGGCACAGGAGTTCTATGGCTACACCTTC.

This clonotype turned up a few times. The V and J genes are TRBV12-3 or TRBV12-4 and TRBJ1-4; no clear D. There are 11 residues in the CDR3. Trimming took 6 bases from V and 5 from J, leaving 4 bases between them. This CDR3 is CASSRNEKLFF. CDR3 bases: TGTGCCAGCAGCCGGAATGAAAAACTGTTTTTT.

On this clonotype itself: At one boundary the junction diverges from the germline segment, which might be a read error. V is TRBV27 and J is TRBJ1-1, with 10 bases identical to TRBD1. Germline CDR1 and CDR2: MNHEY and SMNVEV (reference sequence). CDR3 length: 12 amino acids. CDR3 loop: CASSPRDRGLIF. CDR3 nucleotides: TGTGCCAGCAGTCCCAGGGACAGGGGCCTGATCTTT.

The chain is built from TRBV7-9 and TRBJ2-7; D is unresolved. The CDR3 runs 12 residues. CDR1 and CDR2 (germline): SEHNR, FQNEAQ (reference sequence). The V gene lost 4 bases and the J gene lost 7 bases, with 11 bases spanning the gap. The CDR3, as DNA: TGTGCCAGCAGCTCTCTGGATGGGGAGCAGTACTTC. It codes for CASSSLDGEQYF.

V and J are TRBV4-3 and TRBJ2-1, with 9 bases aligning to TRBD1. The V and J ends lost 0 bases and 10 bases, in that order; junction bases with no gene match: 13. CDR1 LGHNA and CDR2 YSLEER come from the germline V gene. The length of the CDR3 is 17 residues. The CDR3 DNA follows: TGCGCCAGCAGCCAAGATCTCGGGACAGGGAGATTATCAGAGCAGTTCTTC. It specifies CASSQDLGTGRLSEQFF.

The chain recombines TRBV5-6 with TRBJ1-1; 8 bases are shared with TRBD1. The CDR3 covers 13 residues. With 3 bases clipped from V and 7 bases from J, the junction kept 5 bases outside the gene matches. Germline lookup yields CDR1 SGHDT and CDR2 YYEEEE. CDR3 nucleotides: TGTGCCAGCAGCTCGACAGGGGTCGGTGAAGCTTTCTTT. Translation gives CASSSTGVGEAFF.

This clonotype was detected only a few times. The chain has TRBV29-1 and TRBJ1-1; possibly TRBD1 for D (5 bases). V was trimmed by 4 bases and J by 5 bases, leaving 11 bases between them. In germline, CDR1 is SQVTM, CDR2 ANQGSEA. The CDR3 extends over 12 amino acids. The CDR3 DNA is TGCAGCGTTGTATCGGGGGGAACTGAAGCTTTCTTT. This gives the protein CSVVSGGTEAFF.

This clonotype was recorded a few times. The CDR3 protein is CASSQGGGTGTYGYTF. The CDR3 DNA follows: TGCGCCAGCAGCCAAGGTGGAGGGACAGGTACCTATGGCTACACCTTC. The chain combines TRBV4-1 with TRBJ1-2; 8 positions agree with TRBD1. CDR1 and CDR2 from the germline V gene are MGHRA and YSYEKL. V was clipped by 1 base and J by 4 bases; unmatched bases: 8. The CDR3 spans 16 residues.

This clonotype is classed as medium-sized. The V and J genes are TRBV7-7 and TRBJ2-2; D is perhaps TRBD1 or TRBD2 (6 bases each). The CDR3 is 13 residues long. Per the germline V gene, CDR1 is SSHAT and CDR2 is FNYEAQ (reference sequence). The CDR3 protein is CASAPGATGELFF. The CDR3 nucleotides are TGTGCTAGCGCCCCGGGGGCCACCGGGGAGCTGTTTTTT.

The chain has TRBV4-2 and TRBJ1-1; no definite D call. Trimming removed 1 base from V and 0 bases from J, with 3 bases in between. The V gene's germline CDR1 is LGHNA and CDR2 YNFKEQ. This CDR3 is 13 amino acids long. This chain's CDR3 is CASSQGVNTEAFF. Written as DNA, the CDR3 is TGTGCCAGCAGCCAAGGCGTGAACACTGAAGCTTTCTTT.

This clonotype was found many times. The rearrangement joins TRBV25-1 to TRBJ2-1; no clear D. V lost 7 bases and J lost 2, with 21 bases in between. CDR1 is MGHDK and CDR2 is SYGVNS in the germline V gene. This CDR3 has 17 residues. The CDR3 here is CASTQSPTDDTYNEQFF. The CDR3, as DNA: TGTGCCAGCACCCAATCCCCCACAGACGACACCTACAATGAGCAGTTCTTC.

V and J are TRBV7-2 and TRBJ1-3; D remains ambiguous. This CDR3 has 15 amino acids. The V gene's germline CDR1 is SGHTA and CDR2 FQGNSA. V lost 1 base and J lost 0, with 7 bases in between. In DNA, the CDR3 is TGTGCCAGCAGCTTAGATCGCCGCTCTGGAAACACCATATATTTT. Its translation: CASSLDRRSGNTIYF.

This clonotype has just a few counts. The gene calls are TRBV7-2 and TRBJ2-1, with TRBD2 matching 8 bases. Germline V CDR1 and CDR2: SGHTA, FQGNSA. The trim removed 3 bases at V and 0 bases at J, leaving 10 bases unmatched. The CDR3 extends over 18 amino acids. This chain's CDR3 is CASSFPRGSGTSYNEQFF. The CDR3 DNA reads as TGTGCCAGCAGCTTCCCTCGGGGTAGCGGGACCTCCTACAATGAGCAGTTCTTC.

This clonotype was seen a few times. The chain combines TRBV4-3 with TRBJ2-1, with D maybe TRBD2 (6 bases). Trimming took 2 bases from V and 3 from J, leaving 11 bases between them. Germline CDR1 LGHNA, CDR2 YSLEER. This CDR3 spans 15 amino acids. CDR3 nucleotides: TGCGCCAGCAGCCAAAAGTACGGGGGCTACAATGAGCAGTTCTTC. Translated, it gives CASSQKYGGYNEQFF.

V gene TRBV9 combines with J gene TRBJ1-1, with D maybe TRBD1 (5 bases). The ends were cut back, 0 bases at V and 5 bases at J, with 11 bases in the middle. Germline-derived CDR1 and CDR2 are SGDLS and YYNGEE. There are 14 residues in the CDR3. CDR3 DNA: TGTGCCAGCAGCGTAGGTCCGGGGGGGACTGAAGCTTTCTTT. Encoded protein: CASSVGPGGTEAFF.

This sequence joins TRBV13 and TRBJ2-3; 10 bases fit TRBD1. The ends lost 2 bases at V and 10 bases at J; junction bases unmatched: 12. Germline CDR1 and CDR2: PRHDT and FYEKMQ (reference sequence). The length of the CDR3 is 16 residues. CDR3 in DNA: TGTGCCAGCAGCTTAAGAGGGACAGGGGATCGAGGAGCGCAGTATTTT. It translates to CASSLRGTGDRGAQYF.

This clonotype appeared a few times. The V call is TRBV7-2, the J call TRBJ2-4; D uncertain. This CDR3 spans 16 amino acids. Germline values: CDR1 SGHTA, CDR2 FQGNSA. With 6 bases removed from V and 5 bases from J, the gap between germline ends came to 20 bases. CDR3 DNA: TGTGCCAGCAGTTCCGCCCCGCTGCGGTGGGAAAACATTCAGTACTTC. As protein: CASSSAPLRWENIQYF.